The TCR beta chain described here comes from a study of cytomegalovirus exposure and HLA in healthy donors. Study-level results: It was 150 to 200 TCR beta chains that were listed as cytomegalovirus-associated. In terms of immune exposure information, only CMV serostatus was available.

The PCR made use of 60 Vbeta and 13 Jbeta primers. Original handling: A later analysis counted about 80 million unique TCR beta chains, some 12 million shared. Measured with immunoSEQ multiplex PCR; TCRdb has only the in-frame clones, and not every one. The D gene and trimming were derived from the DNA, and the V and J assignments and clone size from that table. Here the sample spans some 160,000 clones, around 75% being singletons. The CDR3 length is 15 residues. The germline gives CDR1 SGHNT, CDR2 YYREEE (reference sequence). With 0 bases removed from V and 5 bases from J, the gap between germline ends came to 14 bases. Remarks on this clone: What it binds is unknown.

The V and J genes are TRBV5-4 and TRBJ1-1; a possible D gene is TRBD1 (5 bases). The TCR was taken from a male donor in good health and CMV-seronegative. The specimen was PBMCs. CDR3 region: CASSLGGTMRTEAFF. The CDR3 coding sequence is TGTGCCAGCAGCTTGGGGGGGACTATGAGGACTGAAGCTTTCTTT.